This T cell receptor beta chain was recovered during a study of breast tumors, draining lymph nodes, adjacent tissues. Findings and limits, study-wide: Luminal-like breast cancer showed significantly greater tumor-nontumor repertoire similarity than basal-like breast cancer did. Tumors had less TCR diversity than lymph nodes, more than nontumor tissue.

A single record per CDR3 protein comes from TCRdb applying MiXCR to the multiplex PCR reads. The sample yields fewer than 200,000 distinct CDR3 sequences, roughly 30% seen once. Germline values: CDR1 LGHDT, CDR2 YNNKEL (reference sequence). This CDR3 has 14 amino acids. Turning to this clonotype: Antigen specificity is unknown. A junction boundary mismatches the germline segment, possibly from a read error.

Breast cancer patients provided tissue from their axillary draining lymph nodes. This sequence originates from a female donor with breast cancer. Some clones in this sample may be carry-over from other donors' samples. The sequenced material came from axillary lymph node tissue. The gene calls are TRBV3-1 and TRBJ2-7; D is unclear. CDR3 nucleotide sequence: TGTGCCACCAGCCGCCTAGGAAGTTCCTACGAGCAGTACTTC. The encoded protein is CATSRLGSSYEQYF.